These 2 T cell receptor beta chains originate from one sample sequenced in a study of OX40 agonist ivuxolimab in advanced cancers. Libraries were constructed by the immunoSEQ multiplex PCR assay. TCRdb carries this immuneACCESS record with in-frame sequences only. Its versions omit some clonotypes, under half of them owing to an unresolved V gene in the studies checked, with the rest unexplained. The sample records under 65,000 clones, 80% to 90% of which are singletons. The ten largest clones add up to about 0.73% of the sample. The sequences come from CD4+ or CD8+ T cells sorted from blood, collected in a trial of the OX40 agonist ivuxolimab. Receptor source: an adult with an advanced solid tumor such as melanoma, head and neck, liver or kidney cancer.

This clone appeared a few times. This chain joins TRBV7-9 and TRBJ1-5; 9 bases map to TRBD1. Germline lookup yields CDR1 SEHNR and CDR2 FQNEAQ (reference sequence). The CDR3 is 14 residues long. Germline trimming cut 3 bases from V and 6 bases from J; bases unmatched to any gene: 3. In nucleotides, the CDR3 is TGTGCCAGCAGCTTTGGGACAGGGAGTCAGCCCCAGCATTTT. It is translated as CASSFGTGSQPQHF.

V gene TRBV7-2 combines with J gene TRBJ2-3, with 8 nucleotides matching TRBD1. The V segment lost 3 bases and the J segment 6 bases; nucleotides outside the gene matches: 8. The CDR3 is made up of 15 amino acids. The germline gives CDR1 SGHTA, CDR2 FQGNSA. The CDR3 loop is CASSFDRGGGDTQYF. The CDR3 coding sequence is TGTGCCAGCAGCTTCGACAGGGGCGGTGGGGATACGCAGTATTTT.